This TCR beta chain derives from a study of glioma-infiltrating T cells after dendritic cell vaccination. Overall study: Patients received autologous tumor lysate-pulsed dendritic cell vaccination between about 2003 and 2013. Monocyte-derived dendritic cells, cultured approximately 7 days with IL-4 and GM-CSF, were pulsed with autologous tumor lysate.

Findings and limits, study-wide: Complete blood and tumor specimen sets were limited to few patients.

A word on this clone: No antigen is known for it.

Germline V lookup: CDR1 SEHNR, CDR2 FQNEAQ (reference sequence). Trimming took 5 bases from V and 0 from J; bases not matched to a gene: 8. The CDR3 extends over 18 amino acids. Documented time point: after dendritic cell vaccination, including at tumor progression/relapse. No glioblastoma patient carried an isocitrate dehydrogenase mutation. Profiled with immunoSEQ multiplex PCR; TCRdb holds only in-frame clones, not every one. The sample lists 90,000 to 140,000 clones, 90% occurring once. This chain connects TRBV7-9 to TRBJ2-3; 13 nucleotides align to TRBD2. The clonotype was recovered from a human donor with glioblastoma. The material sequenced was blood, taken after dendritic cell vaccination. CDR3 nucleotides: TGTGCCAGCAGCCCTAGACTAGCGGGGGGCCCTAGCACAGATACGCAGTATTTT. It translates to CASSPRLAGGPSTDTQYF.